These T cell receptor beta chains were read from a single sample in a study of monozygotic twins with inflammatory bowel disease. Using the 5' RACE reads, TCRdb records one entry per CDR3 protein without DNA. This repertoire includes approximately 200,000 distinct CDR3 sequences. Sequencing was carried out using blood. These receptor sequences come from a human donor with ulcerative colitis or Crohn's disease, or a healthy co-twin of an affected twin (not recorded which). The CDR3 runs from the conserved cysteine through the conserved F or W.

v_call,j_call,cdr3_aa
TRBV12-3/TRBV12-4,TRBJ2-3,CASSPRGQGTDTQYF
TRBV6-5,TRBJ2-5,CASSYGPGDQETQYF
TRBV5-1,TRBJ2-7,CASSLSRTGGYEQYF
TRBV13,TRBJ2-1,CASSVRGLNEQFF
TRBV7-9,TRBJ2-5,CASSLGWGFPETQYF
TRBV3-1,TRBJ1-3,CASSQWWRTSSGNTIYF
TRBV18,TRBJ1-2,CASSPGKAIYGYTF
TRBV4-1,TRBJ1-2,CASSQDGGLNYGYTF
TRBV7-9,TRBJ1-2,CASSLNNRVFYGYTF
TRBV5-1,TRBJ2-7,CASSPAAGHYEQYF
TRBV2,TRBJ2-3,CASSERGTVRTQYF
TRBV5-1,TRBJ2-1,CASSLALVTSGGRNEQFF
TRBV12-3/TRBV12-4,TRBJ1-5,CASSPREGSNQPQHF
TRBV12-3/TRBV12-4,TRBJ2-3,CASSLMGGRGDTQYF
TRBV7-9,TRBJ2-2,CASSSQGRGTNTGELFF
TRBV20-1,TRBJ2-7,CSAIGSKYEQYF
TRBV20-1,TRBJ2-1,CSAKRGRNNEQFF
TRBV18,TRBJ1-1,CASSLYSSNTEAFF
TRBV18,TRBJ1-5,CASSPTRDQPQHF
TRBV12-5,TRBJ2-3,CASGLGDYTQYF
TRBV15,TRBJ2-3,CATSINTDTQYF
TRBV20-1,TRBJ1-4,CSVREGSREKLFF
TRBV19,TRBJ1-2,CASSMDRSGDGYTF
TRBV18,TRBJ2-3,CASGLENTQYF
TRBV20-1,TRBJ2-3,CSATGTGAGNTQYF
TRBV5-1,TRBJ1-4,CASSGGGYDEKLFF
TRBV6-1,TRBJ2-5,CASSPGVANLQETQYF
TRBV21-1,TRBJ1-3,CASSRPDRGYSGNTIYF
TRBV12-3/TRBV12-4,TRBJ2-1,CASSLQGVIYNEQFF
TRBV7-2,TRBJ1-6,CASSPYNVGNSPLHF
TRBV5-1,TRBJ2-1,CASSFRQGGAEQFF
TRBV27,TRBJ2-1,CASSPRQGKDNEQFF
TRBV20-1,TRBJ1-2,CSAPKPVAEPYGYTF
TRBV12-3/TRBV12-4,TRBJ1-2,CASSFYLEWLREGYTF
TRBV7-3,TRBJ2-1,CASSLRRSISQGNEQFF